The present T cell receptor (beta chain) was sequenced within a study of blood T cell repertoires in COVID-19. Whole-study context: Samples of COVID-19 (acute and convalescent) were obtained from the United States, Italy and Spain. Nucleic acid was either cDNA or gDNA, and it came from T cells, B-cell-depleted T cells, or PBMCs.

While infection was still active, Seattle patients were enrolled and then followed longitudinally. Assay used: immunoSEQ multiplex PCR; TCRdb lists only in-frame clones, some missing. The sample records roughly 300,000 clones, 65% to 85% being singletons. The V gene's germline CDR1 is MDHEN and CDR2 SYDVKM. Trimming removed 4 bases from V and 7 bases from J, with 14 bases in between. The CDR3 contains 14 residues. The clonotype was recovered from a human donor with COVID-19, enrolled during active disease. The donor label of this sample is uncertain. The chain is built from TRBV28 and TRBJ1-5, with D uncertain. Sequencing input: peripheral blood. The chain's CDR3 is CASSSREGDQPQHF. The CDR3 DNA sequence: TGTGCCAGCAGTTCAAGGGAGGGCGACCAGCCCCAGCATTTT.